A selection of T cell receptor beta chains follows, all from one sample in a study of shared clonotypes between healthy human individuals. Libraries were prepared by immunoSEQ multiplex PCR; TCRdb keeps only in-frame clonotypes and omits some of them. The data hold 800,000 to 950,000 clones, with about 96% observed a single time. The sequenced sample consisted of naive CD8+ T cells sorted from blood. These receptors were obtained from a young man in good health. Both conserved end residues are part of each CDR3. A D gene is named only where the DNA matches it firmly.

d_call j_call v_call cdr3_length cdr3_nt cdr3_aa
- TRBJ2-2 TRBV6-5 13 TGTGCCAGCAGTTACAGGAAGACCGGGGAGCTGTTTTTT CASSYRKTGELFF
TRBD2 TRBJ2-1 TRBV4-1 17 TGCGCCAGCAGCCATAGCGGGAGAAAATCCCCTTACAATGAGCAGTTCTTC CASSHSGRKSPYNEQFF
TRBD2 TRBJ2-7 TRBV13 16 TGTGCCAGCAGCGCGACACTAGCGGAGAGCTCCTACGAGCAGTACTTC CASSATLAESSYEQYF
TRBD2 TRBJ2-7 TRBV5-8 14 TGTGCCAGCAGCCCCTTCAGCGGGAGGTACGAGCAGTACTTC CASSPFSGRYEQYF
TRBD2 TRBJ2-7 TRBV30 15 TGTGCCTGGAGGCCCGGGACTAGCGGGAGGTACGAGCAGTACTTC CAWRPGTSGRYEQYF
TRBD2 TRBJ2-6 TRBV10-3 14 TGTGCCATCAGTCGGGGGGCTGGGGCCAACGTCCTGACTTTC CAISRGAGANVLTF
- TRBJ2-7 TRBV27 14 TGTGCCAGCAGTTTATTCAGGGGGGGCTACGAGCAGTACTTC CASSLFRGGYEQYF
- TRBJ2-7 TRBV11-3 15 TGTGCCAGCAGCGTTGGGAGAGGGGCATCAGGAGAGCAGTACTTC CASSVGRGASGEQYF
TRBD1 TRBJ1-2 TRBV29-1 14 TGCAGCGTTGAACTCAGGGGGACGGGCTATGGCTACACCTTC CSVELRGTGYGYTF
- TRBJ2-1 TRBV4-1 13 TGCGCCAGCAGCCAACCGACAGACAATGAGCAGTTCTTC CASSQPTDNEQFF
- TRBJ2-5 TRBV29-1 12 TGCAGCGTTGTCCACGGGCGAGAGACCCAGTACTTC CSVVHGRETQYF
- TRBJ2-1 TRBV9 15 TGTGCCAGCACCCCAAGCGGTTTCTCCTACAATGAGCAGTTCTTC CASTPSGFSYNEQFF
TRBD1 TRBJ2-7 TRBV10-2 13 TGCGCCAGCAAGGACAGGATGGTTTACGAGCAGTACTTC CASKDRMVYEQYF
TRBD2 TRBJ2-5 TRBV27 15 TGTGCCACCCATTCTCTTCAACGGGGGGAAGAGACCCAGTACTTC CATHSLQRGEETQYF
- TRBJ2-1 TRBV28 16 TGTGCCAGCAGTTTAAGACAGCTTGGAGAAAGCAATGAGCAGTTCTTC CASSLRQLGESNEQFF
- TRBJ2-3 TRBV7-9 15 TGTGCCAGCAGCTTAGTTCCCGGGAGCACAGATACGCAGTATTTT CASSLVPGSTDTQYF